This is a list of T cell receptor beta chains from one sample in a study of a mutant IDH1 vaccine in newly diagnosed glioma. These receptors lack a known antigen. Clones were read by immunoSEQ multiplex PCR, and TCRdb kept only the in-frame ones, dropping some. Found here are 40,000 to 60,000 clones, roughly 73% of them singletons; the top ten hold roughly 1.8%. Sample: PBMCs, taken from a glioma patient whose treatment included an IDH1 peptide vaccine. These receptors were obtained from a woman aged 40 to 50 with glioma. Both conserved end residues are part of each CDR3. The D gene is left open where the match is weak. A clone size is listed for some rows: how often the clone was seen (once, few, many), or a class if it is expanded.

length,size,V,D,J,DNA,CDR3
14,.,TRBV5-6,.,TRBJ1-1,TGTGCCAGCAGCTTGCCGGGGGTTATCACTGAAGCTTTCTTT,CASSLPGVITEAFF
15,once,TRBV4-3,.,TRBJ2-7,TGCGCCAGCAGCCAAGACGAAGGGAATCTAGACGAGCAGTACTTC,CASSQDEGNLDEQYF
14,.,TRBV27,TRBD2,TRBJ2-7,TGTGCCAGCAGTTCCCGCCGGGGGGCCTACGAGCAGTACTTC,CASSSRRGAYEQYF
15,.,TRBV5-1,.,TRBJ2-4,TGCGCCAGCAGCTTGGGGGGGGACGTGCGGAACATTCAGTACTTC,CASSLGGDVRNIQYF
11,.,TRBV30,.,TRBJ1-3,TGTGCCTGGAGAACTGGAAACACCATATATTTT,CAWRTGNTIYF
15,.,TRBV18,.,TRBJ1-3,TGTGCCAGCTCACCCAAGACAGGCATAGGAAACACCATATATTTT,CASSPKTGIGNTIYF
16,.,TRBV6-6,.,TRBJ1-5,TGTGCCAGCAGCGCCCACCGACGGGTTGGCAATCAGCCCCAGCATTTT,CASSAHRRVGNQPQHF
14,.,TRBV18,.,TRBJ1-2,TGTGCCAGCTCACGGGCAGGGGCGGACTATGGCTACACCTTC,CASSRAGADYGYTF
13,.,TRBV6-4,.,TRBJ1-2,TGTGCCAGCAGTGACTCTAGGGTCTATGGCTACACCTTC,CASSDSRVYGYTF
13,.,TRBV7-9,.,TRBJ1-4,TGTGCCAGCAGCAAAGGGAATAATGAAAAACTGTTTTTT,CASSKGNNEKLFF
15,.,TRBV29-1,.,TRBJ2-7,TGCAGCGTGATTTATTGGACAGAAGGGACCTACGAGCAGTACTTC,CSVIYWTEGTYEQYF
18,once,TRBV14,TRBD2,TRBJ2-1,TGTGCCAGCAGCCCCAATGGCGGGGGGGTACCCCTATACAATGAGCAGTTCTTC,CASSPNGGGVPLYNEQFF
12,.,TRBV4-1,.,TRBJ1-2,TGCGCCAGCAGTCAATCCAACTATGGCTACACCTTC,CASSQSNYGYTF
14,.,TRBV9,.,TRBJ2-3,TGTGCCAGCAGCGTAGGGGCTAGCACAGATACGCAGTATTTT,CASSVGASTDTQYF
13,once,TRBV7-9,.,TRBJ1-5,TGTGCCAGCAGCTTCAGGGAGTTCCAGCCCCAGCATTTT,CASSFREFQPQHF
13,few,TRBV30,.,TRBJ1-1,TGTGCCTGGAGGTCCCCCAGGCCGACTGAAGCTTTCTTT,CAWRSPRPTEAFF
16,.,TRBV15,TRBD2,TRBJ2-3,TGTGCCACCAGTCAACTAGCGGGGAGAATCACAGATACGCAGTATTTT,CATSQLAGRITDTQYF
16,once,TRBV11-3,TRBD1,TRBJ2-2,TGTGCCAGCAGCTTAGTAGGGACAGGGGGCACCGGGGAGCTGTTTTTT,CASSLVGTGGTGELFF
12,once,TRBV6-1,.,TRBJ2-2,TGTGCCATGACAGGATACACCGGGGAGCTGTTTTTT,CAMTGYTGELFF
16,.,TRBV6-5,TRBD1,TRBJ2-7,TGTGCCAGCAGTTCCGACAGGGGGACTATCTCCTACGAGCAGTACTTC,CASSSDRGTISYEQYF
20,.,TRBV21-1,.,TRBJ2-2,TGTGCCAGCAGCAAAGTAACAGGACAGGGAAAGGTCGGTGGCACCGGGGAGCTGTTTTTT,CASSKVTGQGKVGGTGELFF
15,few,TRBV7-9,.,TRBJ1-6,TGTGCCAGCAGCTCTGGGTCAGGCCGGGTTTCACCCCTCCACTTT,CASSSGSGRVSPLHF
14,.,TRBV6-6,.,TRBJ1-6,TGTGCCGGCTCTGGGGGAATCTATAATTCACCCCTCCACTTT,CAGSGGIYNSPLHF
14,.,TRBV10-3,.,TRBJ2-5,TGTGCCATCTCAGGTCTAGGGGTTCGGGAGACCCAGTACTTC,CAISGLGVRETQYF
14,.,TRBV14,.,TRBJ1-2,TGTGCCAGCAGCCCCGGGCAGAACCTCTATGGCTACACCTTC,CASSPGQNLYGYTF
13,.,TRBV29-1,TRBD1,TRBJ2-5,TGCAGCGTCGCAACAGGGGCAGTTGAGACCCAGTACTTC,CSVATGAVETQYF
15,.,TRBV4-3,.,TRBJ2-2,TGCGCCAGCAGCCAAGTGAGGGGGAACACCGGGGAGCTGTTTTTT,CASSQVRGNTGELFF
20,.,TRBV4-2,TRBD2,TRBJ2-3,TGTGCCAGCAGCCAAGATCTACTAGCGGGGGGCGGGATGGTAGGAGATACGCAGTATTTT,CASSQDLLAGGGMVGDTQYF
12,.,TRBV18,.,TRBJ2-7,TGTGCCAGCTCACCGGGTTCCTACGAGCAGTACTTC,CASSPGSYEQYF
15,.,TRBV12-2,.,TRBJ1-2,TGTGCAAGTCGCTTAATCTCCGAGAACTACTATGGCTACACCTTC,CASRLISENYYGYTF
15,few,TRBV7-9,.,TRBJ1-2,TGTGCCAGCAGCTACAACCATGGAAAGACCTATGGCTACACCTTC,CASSYNHGKTYGYTF
14,.,TRBV30,TRBD2,TRBJ2-3,TGTGCCTGGAGTGTAGCGGGGGGGCCTGATACGCAGTATTTT,CAWSVAGGPDTQYF
16,.,TRBV27,TRBD1,TRBJ1-4,TGTGCCAGCAGTCCTAGCACAGGGGAGTGGGGTGAAAAACTGTTTTTT,CASSPSTGEWGEKLFF
14,.,TRBV19,.,TRBJ1-2,TGTGCCAGTAGTATTTCCAGTATGGGCTATGGCTACACCTTC,CASSISSMGYGYTF
14,.,TRBV25-1,.,TRBJ1-5,TGTGCCAGCAGTGAACAGGGCGGCAATCAGCCCCAGCATTTT,CASSEQGGNQPQHF
17,once,TRBV10-3,TRBD2,TRBJ2-3,TGTGCCATCAGTGACCCCGGACTAGCTGGAGGTATAGATACGCAGTATTTT,CAISDPGLAGGIDTQYF
16,.,TRBV5-1,.,TRBJ2-7,TGCGCCAGCAGCCTGGACCCCGTTGGTAACTCCTACGAGCAGTACTTC,CASSLDPVGNSYEQYF
13,.,TRBV12-5,.,TRBJ2-7,TGTGCTAGTGGTTACAGGCAGTCCTACGAGCAGTACTTC,CASGYRQSYEQYF
15,few,TRBV5-1,.,TRBJ1-4,TGCGCCAGCAGCTCCGGGCTAGGCCCCAATGAAAAACTGTTTTTT,CASSSGLGPNEKLFF
15,once,TRBV11-2,TRBD2,TRBJ2-3,TGTGCCAGCAGTTCAAGGACTAGCGTAGAAGATACGCAGTATTTT,CASSSRTSVEDTQYF
15,.,TRBV9,TRBD1,TRBJ1-6,TGTGCCAGCAGCGCATCCGGGACAGGCCACTCACCCCTCCACTTT,CASSASGTGHSPLHF
16,.,TRBV5-6,.,TRBJ1-2,TGTGCCAGCATCCACAACCTAGGCAGGATTTCCTATGGCTACACCTTC,CASIHNLGRISYGYTF
15,.,TRBV9,.,TRBJ1-2,TGTGCCAGCAGCGTACAGGGGAACACCCTTGGAGGCTACACCTTC,CASSVQGNTLGGYTF
13,.,TRBV7-9,.,TRBJ1-6,TGTGCCAGCAGCTCCTCCGCAGGGTCACCCCTCCACTTT,CASSSSAGSPLHF
16,.,TRBV9,TRBD1,TRBJ2-7,TGTGCCAGCAGCGGCGTTACCGGGACAGGGTACTACGAGCAGTACTTC,CASSGVTGTGYYEQYF
16,.,TRBV19,.,TRBJ2-3,TGTGCCAGTAGTATTATTTCGCACAGTAAAACAGATACGCAGTATTTT,CASSIISHSKTDTQYF
14,.,TRBV11-2,.,TRBJ1-2,TGTGCCAGCAGCTTCAGGGGATCCAACTATGGCTACACCTTC,CASSFRGSNYGYTF
16,.,TRBV19,TRBD1,TRBJ2-2,TGTGCCAGTACTACTCAGGGGGCCTCGAACACCGGGGAGCTGTTTTTT,CASTTQGASNTGELFF
19,.,TRBV7-2,TRBD1,TRBJ1-5,TGTGCCAGCAGCCGCAGCCCGGGACAGGGGTCGGGTATGAATCAGCCCCAGCATTTT,CASSRSPGQGSGMNQPQHF
16,.,TRBV28,.,TRBJ1-5,TGTGCCAGCAAAAAAGGGGGGCGCGTTAGTCTTCAGCCCCAGCATTTT,CASKKGGRVSLQPQHF
17,.,TRBV10-3,TRBD1,TRBJ1-6,TGTGCCATCAGTGAGTCTACTTTCGACAGGGGTAATTCACCCCTCCACTTT,CAISESTFDRGNSPLHF
14,.,TRBV2,TRBD1,TRBJ1-1,TGTGCCAGCAGGGGACAGGTCTTGAACACTGAAGCTTTCTTT,CASRGQVLNTEAFF
16,.,TRBV4-1,.,TRBJ2-1,TGCGCCAGCAGCCAAGGACCGCAGACCTCCTACAATGAGCAGTTCTTC,CASSQGPQTSYNEQFF
14,.,TRBV6-1,.,TRBJ1-4,TGTGCCAGCAGTCCGGTGAGGGGGAATGAAAAACTGTTTTTT,CASSPVRGNEKLFF
14,.,TRBV5-1,TRBD1,TRBJ2-4,TGCGCCAGCAGCCCTGGACAGGGGACGGGTATTCAGTACTTC,CASSPGQGTGIQYF